The entry below gives a single T cell receptor (beta chain) sequence along with its context. The record originates from a study of blood T cells in healthy people across ages. CDR1 is SGHRS, CDR2 YFSETQ, per germline. The CDR3 spans 14 residues. V was trimmed by 4 bases and J by 5 bases, leaving 12 bases between them. Sample donors were healthy Caucasian individuals that came from Russia, aged 6 to 90. The authors ran a second PCR of roughly 6 to 11 cycles using a sample-barcoded 5' primer and a J-beta primer mix. TCRdb re-called the 5' RACE reads through MiXCR, storing one row per CDR3 protein. The sample has fewer than 2,000,000 distinct CDR3 sequences; around 35% are singletons.

V is TRBV5-1 and J is TRBJ2-2, with D perhaps matching TRBD2 (5 bases). The material sequenced was blood. The sequence was collected from a woman aged 30 to 39 in good health. CDR3 nucleotides: TGCGCCAGCAGCCCCGGGGAGTGGACCGGGGAGCTGTTTTTT. Its protein product is CASSPGEWTGELFF.